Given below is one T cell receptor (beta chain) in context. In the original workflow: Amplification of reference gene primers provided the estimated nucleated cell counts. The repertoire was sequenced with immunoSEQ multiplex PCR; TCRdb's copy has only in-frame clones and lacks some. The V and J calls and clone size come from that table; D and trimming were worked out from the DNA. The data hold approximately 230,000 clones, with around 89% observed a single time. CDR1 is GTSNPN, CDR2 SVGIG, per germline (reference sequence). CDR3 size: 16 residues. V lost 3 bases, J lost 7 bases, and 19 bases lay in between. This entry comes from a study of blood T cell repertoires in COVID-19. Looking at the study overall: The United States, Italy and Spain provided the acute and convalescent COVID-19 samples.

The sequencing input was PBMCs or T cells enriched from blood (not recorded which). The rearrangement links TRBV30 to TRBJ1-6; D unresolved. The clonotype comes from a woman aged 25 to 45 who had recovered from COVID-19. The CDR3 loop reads CAWRMARLAANSPLHF. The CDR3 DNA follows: TGTGCCTGGAGGATGGCCCGGTTGGCAGCGAATTCACCCCTCCACTTT.